Described below is a single TCR beta chain sequence and its context. Its antigen remains unidentified. Germline V CDR1 and CDR2: LGHNA, YNFKEQ. The V and J ends lost 0 bases and 7 bases respectively, with 13 bases between them. The CDR3 runs 15 residues. Method: immunoSEQ multiplex PCR; TCRdb's copy keeps in-frame clones and lacks some. The data contain some 180,000 clones, approximately 90% of them singletons. These data originate in a study of T cell responses to AZD1222 COVID-19 vaccine. Points from the study as a whole: Clonal diversity was possibly underestimated, and white British individuals and females predominated among donors. Nearly half of spike-specific TCRs reportedly target variant regions that are unmutated in the B.1.351 and B.1.1.7 variants. At study baseline, merely several AZD1222 recipients were seropositive.

The chain couples TRBV4-2 to TRBJ1-5, with D tentatively TRBD1 (5 bases). The source material was peripheral blood, sampled on day 0 of AZD1222 vaccination. The sequence derives from an adult in good health. CDR3 nucleotides: TGTGCCAGCAGCCAAGATCGTGGGACTTCCCAGCCCCAGCATTTT. This sequence encodes CASSQDRGTSQPQHF.